These 4 T cell receptor beta chains originate from one sample sequenced in a study of tumor and adjacent non-tumor tissue in lung cancer. RNA was extracted from bulk tissue without any cell sorting. The normal lung tissue was taken more than 3 cm from the tumor edge. TCRbeta libraries were built with three rounds of nested PCR, modified from ARM-PCR. A single record per CDR3 protein comes from TCRdb applying MiXCR to the multiplex PCR reads. The data show about 86,000 distinct CDR3 sequences, under 80% seen once. The sample comprised distant non-tumor lung tissue. The receptor source for this set is a woman between 50 and 59 years old with non-small cell lung cancer.

Regarding this clonotype: At one boundary the junction diverges from the germline segment, which might be a read error. The rearrangement uses TRBV4-2 and TRBJ1-3; a possible D gene is TRBD1 (5 bases). The CDR3 spans 15 residues. Looked up from germline, CDR1 is LGHNA and CDR2 is YNFKEQ. CDR3 protein: CASSQDSYSGNTIYF. The CDR3 nucleotides are TGTGCCAGTAGCCAAGACAGTTACTCTGGAAACACCATATATTTT.

This clonotype was recorded a few times. This likely comes from a read error, as the CDR3 has no conserved phenylalanine or tryptophan at its end. It is unclear where the CDR3 begins or ends on the DNA, so no DNA is shown, and the CDR3 is as TCRdb lists it. The rearrangement joins TRBV11-2 to TRBJ1-6; the D segment call TRBD1 is taken from the table without a DNA check. Germline V CDR1 and CDR2: SGHAT, FQNNGV. Inclusive of both ends, the CDR3 amounts to 15 amino acids. CDR3 loop: CASSLETDYNSPLHY.

By share, this clonotype counts as medium-sized (0.01 to 0.1%). The V and J genes are TRBV4-2 and TRBJ2-1, with D perhaps matching TRBD2 (6 bases). The germline V and J ends were trimmed by 1 base and 3 bases, with 13 bases remaining between them. The germline V gene encodes CDR1 LGHNA and CDR2 YNFKEQ. CDR3 length: 16 residues. The CDR3, as DNA: TGTGCCAGCAGCCAAGGGGGTAGCGGAGACTACAATGAGCAGTTCTTC. Translated: CASSQGGSGDYNEQFF.

The rearrangement links TRBV9 to TRBJ2-5; 7 nucleotides agree with TRBD2. Trimming cost V 8 bases and J 6 bases; bases outside gene matches: 19. This CDR3 spans 16 amino acids. Germline V CDR1 and CDR2: SGDLS, YYNGEE. The CDR3 reads CARILNREAKRQTQYF. CDR3 coding DNA: TGTGCCAGGATCCTCAACCGGGAGGCGAAGAGACAGACCCAGTACTTC.